The rows below give T cell receptor beta chains drawn from one sample of a study of blood T cell repertoires in COVID-19. TCRdb's table, derived via immunoSEQ multiplex PCR, lists solely in-frame clones and lacks some. Of under 150,000 clones listed, roughly four fifths are singletons. Material: peripheral blood. The origin of the receptors is a middle-aged man with active or convalescent COVID-19. The CDR3 runs from the conserved cysteine through the conserved F or W. A D gene is named only where the DNA matches it firmly. A row's size may be missing; if present it is once, few, many or a size class.

d_call j_call v_call clone_size cdr3_nt cdr3_aa
. TRBJ2-2 TRBV2 . TGTGCCAGCACCAAAACCGGGGGAGTCGGGGAGCTGTTTTTT CASTKTGGVGELFF
. TRBJ1-2 TRBV4-1 . TGCGCCAGCAGCCAAGCCACCCGGGGGGAGGCCTCGCGGGGCTATGGCTACACCTTC CASSQATRGEASRGYGYTF
TRBD2 TRBJ2-5 TRBV7-2 many TGTGCCAGCAGCTTAGCGCCTTGGGGTAGCGGGGGCCAAGAGACCCAGTACTTC CASSLAPWGSGGQETQYF
. TRBJ2-3 TRBV9 . TGTGCCAGCAGCGTAGTTGGGGCGCACACAGATACGCAGTATTTT CASSVVGAHTDTQYF
TRBD1 TRBJ2-7 TRBV27 . TGTGCCAGCAGTCCAAGGACAGGGAACTACGAGCAGTACTTC CASSPRTGNYEQYF
TRBD2 TRBJ2-3 TRBV2 . TGTGCCAGCAGTGAAGCACTAGCGGGGGGCTGGGATACGCAGTATTTT CASSEALAGGWDTQYF
TRBD2 TRBJ2-3 TRBV6-6 . TGTGCCAGCAGTGTTAGCGGGGGGGCATGGGATACGCAGTATTTT CASSVSGGAWDTQYF
. TRBJ2-3 TRBV24-1 . TGTGCCACCAGTGCTGGCGCGGGGCGCACAGATACGCAGTATTTT CATSAGAGRTDTQYF
TRBD1 TRBJ1-3 TRBV18 . TGTGCCAGCTCACCCCAGGGGGCGACTGGAAACACCATATATTTT CASSPQGATGNTIYF
. TRBJ2-7 TRBV5-1 few TGCGCCAGCACCCCTGACAGGAGCTCCTACGAGCAGTACTTC CASTPDRSSYEQYF
. TRBJ1-1 TRBV12-3/TRBV12-4 once TGTGCCAGCATAACGCTGAGGAACACTGAAGCTTTCTTT CASITLRNTEAFF
. TRBJ1-3 TRBV3-1/TRBV3-2 . TGTGCCAGCAGCCAAGGTGGGGGGGTCAGTGGAAACACCATATATTTT CASSQGGGVSGNTIYF
. TRBJ2-6 TRBV18 . TGTGCCAGCTCACGAGACAGATCTGGGGCCAACGTCCTGACTTTC CASSRDRSGANVLTF
TRBD1 TRBJ2-7 TRBV11-2 . TGTGCCAGCTCAAGTACGGGACAGAAGGACCACGAGCAGTACTTC CASSSTGQKDHEQYF
. TRBJ1-3 TRBV15 . TGTGCCACCAGCAGAGAAGCGTTCGGCTCTGGAAACACCATATATTTT CATSREAFGSGNTIYF
. TRBJ1-5 TRBV18 . TGTGCCAGCTCACCAGCCCAACATAGCAATCAGCCCCAGCATTTT CASSPAQHSNQPQHF
TRBD1 TRBJ1-2 TRBV19 . TGTGCCAGTAGTATCTTCCTTATGGACAGGTTTTCATTTAATCCCCTTACTAACTATGGCTACACCTTC CASSIFLMDRFSFNPLTNYGYTF
TRBD2 TRBJ2-7 TRBV2 . TGTGCCAGCAGTGAGTGGGGAGGGTTGGGTGGCGAGCAGTACTTC CASSEWGGLGGEQYF
TRBD1 TRBJ2-7 TRBV29-1 . TGCAGCGTTGAGGGACAGGGCGCCTACGAGCAGTACTTC CSVEGQGAYEQYF
. TRBJ1-5 TRBV6-6 . TGTGCCGCGGGAGGGAGAGGGAGCAATCAGCCCCAGCATTTT CAAGGRGSNQPQHF
. TRBJ1-4 TRBV5-6 . TGTGCCAGCAGCCCCCGGGGGGGGACTAATGAAAAACTGTTTTTT CASSPRGGTNEKLFF
. TRBJ2-5 TRBV19 . TGTGCCAGTAGTAGGGGACACACGGAGACCCAGTACTTC CASSRGHTETQYF
. TRBJ2-7 TRBV5-1 . TGCGCCAGCAGCTTGGACAGGGTGTACGAGCAGTACTTC CASSLDRVYEQYF
TRBD1 TRBJ1-3 TRBV10-3 . TGTGCCATCAGTGGCCGGACAGGCGCCGGGGGCTCTGGAAACACCATATATTTT CAISGRTGAGGSGNTIYF
. TRBJ2-7 TRBV2 . TGTGCCAGCAGTGAAGCGGGGGCCTCTTACGAGCAGTACTTC CASSEAGASYEQYF
. TRBJ1-5 TRBV12-3/TRBV12-4 . TGTGCCAGCAGTTACAAGAATCAGCCCCAGCATTTT CASSYKNQPQHF
TRBD1 TRBJ2-7 TRBV2 . TGTGCCACCAAAAGACAGGGGAGCTCCTACGAGCAGTACTTC CATKRQGSSYEQYF
TRBD1 TRBJ1-6 TRBV27 . TGTGCCAGCAGTTCCCCGGGACAGGGTTTGGATTCACCCCTCCACTTT CASSSPGQGLDSPLHF
. TRBJ1-2 TRBV2 . TGTGCCAGCACCTTGACAGGAGCCTATGGCTACACCTTC CASTLTGAYGYTF
TRBD1 TRBJ1-2 TRBV27 . TGTGCCAGCAGTTCGGGAGACAGGGGTAGATATGGCTACACCTTC CASSSGDRGRYGYTF
. TRBJ2-5 TRBV5-1 . TGCGCCAGCAGCTTGCTCTCCGGAGAGACCCAGTACTTC CASSLLSGETQYF
TRBD2 TRBJ2-1 TRBV10-3 once TGTGCCATCAGTGAGCACGCTAGCGGGGGGAATGAGCAGTTCTTC CAISEHASGGNEQFF
TRBD1 TRBJ2-7 TRBV5-6 once TGTGCCAGCAGCTGGGTGACTCTCCACCTGGACAGGACCTTCTACGAGCAGTACTTC CASSWVTLHLDRTFYEQYF
TRBD1 TRBJ1-1 TRBV5-1 . TGCGCCAGCAGCTTGGCGGGACAGGGAGGGCAAAGTGAAGCTTTCTTT CASSLAGQGGQSEAFF
TRBD2 TRBJ2-2 TRBV25-1 . TGTGCCAGCAGTGAACCCCACCGGACTAGCGGGCGTACCGGGGAGCTGTTTTTT CASSEPHRTSGRTGELFF
TRBD1 TRBJ1-3 TRBV30 . TGTGCCTGGAGTGTATTAGGGACAGGGAGTGGAAACACCATATATTTT CAWSVLGTGSGNTIYF
TRBD2 TRBJ2-5 TRBV10-3 . TGTGCCATCAGTCCGGCTAGCGGGGGCGGGGAGACCCAGTACTTC CAISPASGGGETQYF
. TRBJ2-1 TRBV19 once TGTGCCAGTAGTATAGGCGGCACCACCTACAATGAGCAGTTCTTC CASSIGGTTYNEQFF